The clone carrying this T cell receptor (beta chain) was seen only once. This sample is drawn from a study of blood T cell repertoires in COVID-19. Study as a whole: Nucleic acid was either cDNA or gDNA, and it came from T cells, B-cell-depleted T cells, or PBMCs.

Data came from immunoSEQ multiplex PCR; TCRdb stores just in-frame clones and leaves some out. The repertoire has around 150,000 clones, over 75% of them found once; the top ten carry approximately 11%. This sequence originates from a man in his sixties with active or convalescent COVID-19. Material: peripheral blood.

The CDR3 sequence: CASSTILAGPGGDTQYF. Here the CDR3 DNA reads TGTGCCAGTAGTACAATACTAGCGGGACCTGGGGGAGATACGCAGTATTTT. V usage is TRBV19 and J usage is TRBJ2-3; 10 nucleotides align to TRBD2. Germline lookup yields CDR1 LNHDA and CDR2 SQIVND (reference sequence). The CDR3 runs 17 residues. The V and J ends lost 4 bases and 5 bases, in that order; junction bases with no gene match: 12.